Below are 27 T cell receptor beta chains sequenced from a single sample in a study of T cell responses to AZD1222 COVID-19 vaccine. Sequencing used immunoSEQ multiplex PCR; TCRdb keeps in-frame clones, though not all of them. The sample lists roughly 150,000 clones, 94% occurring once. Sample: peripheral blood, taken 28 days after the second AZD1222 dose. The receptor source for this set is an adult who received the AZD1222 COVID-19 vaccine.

As DNA, the CDR3 is TGTGCCAGCAGCCCACAAACCGGGACAGGGGGACACTATGGCTACACCTTC. It yields the protein CASSPQTGTGGHYGYTF. The chain joins TRBV13 to TRBJ1-2; 11 positions agree with TRBD1. V was pared by 5 bases and J by 3 bases, with 11 bases of the junction left unmatched. CDR1 and CDR2 (germline): PRHDT, FYEKMQ (reference sequence). The CDR3 is made up of 17 amino acids.

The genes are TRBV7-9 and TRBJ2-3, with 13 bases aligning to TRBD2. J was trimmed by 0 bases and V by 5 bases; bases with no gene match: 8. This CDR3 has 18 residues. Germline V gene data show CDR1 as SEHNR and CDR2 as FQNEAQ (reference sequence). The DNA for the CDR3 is TGTGCCAGCAGCCAGGGACTAGCGGGATCATGGAGCACAGATACGCAGTATTTT. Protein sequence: CASSQGLAGSWSTDTQYF.

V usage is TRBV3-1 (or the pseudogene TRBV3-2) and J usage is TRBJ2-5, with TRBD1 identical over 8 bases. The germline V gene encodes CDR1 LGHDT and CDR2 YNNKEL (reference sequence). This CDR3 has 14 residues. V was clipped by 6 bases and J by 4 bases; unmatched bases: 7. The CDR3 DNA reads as TGTGCCAGCAGGGTCACAGGGGGGAGAGAGACCCAGTACTTC. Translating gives CASRVTGGRETQYF.

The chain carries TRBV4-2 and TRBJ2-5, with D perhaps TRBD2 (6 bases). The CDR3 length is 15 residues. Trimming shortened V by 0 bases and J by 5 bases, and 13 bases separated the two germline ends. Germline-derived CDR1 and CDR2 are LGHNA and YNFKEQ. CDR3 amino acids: CASSQERGAVETQYF. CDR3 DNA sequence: TGTGCCAGCAGCCAAGAGCGGGGCGCAGTGGAGACCCAGTACTTC.

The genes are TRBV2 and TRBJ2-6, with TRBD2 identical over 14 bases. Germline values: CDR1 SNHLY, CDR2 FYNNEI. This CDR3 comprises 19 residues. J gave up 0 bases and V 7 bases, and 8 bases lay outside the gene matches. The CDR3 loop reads CASTETSGRGTSGANVLTF. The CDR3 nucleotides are TGTGCCAGCACGGAGACTAGCGGGAGGGGAACCTCTGGGGCCAACGTCCTGACTTTC.

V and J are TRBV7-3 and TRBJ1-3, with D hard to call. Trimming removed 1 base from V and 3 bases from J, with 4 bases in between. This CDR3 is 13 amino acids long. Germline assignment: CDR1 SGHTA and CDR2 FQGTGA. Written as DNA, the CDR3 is TGTGCCAGCAGCTTAATTGGTGGAAACACCATATATTTT. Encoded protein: CASSLIGGNTIYF.

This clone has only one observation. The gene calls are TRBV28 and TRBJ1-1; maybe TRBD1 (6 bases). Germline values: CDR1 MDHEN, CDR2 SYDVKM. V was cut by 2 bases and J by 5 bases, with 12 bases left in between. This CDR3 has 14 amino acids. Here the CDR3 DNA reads TGTGCCAGCAGTTTAGTCAGGGGAGGGACTGAAGCTTTCTTT. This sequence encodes CASSLVRGGTEAFF.

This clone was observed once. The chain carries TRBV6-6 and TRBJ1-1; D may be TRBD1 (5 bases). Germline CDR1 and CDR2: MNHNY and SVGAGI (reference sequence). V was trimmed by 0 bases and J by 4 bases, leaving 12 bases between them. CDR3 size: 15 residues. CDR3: CASSYSVRVSTEAFF. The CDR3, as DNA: TGTGCCAGCAGTTACTCCGTCAGGGTAAGCACTGAAGCTTTCTTT.

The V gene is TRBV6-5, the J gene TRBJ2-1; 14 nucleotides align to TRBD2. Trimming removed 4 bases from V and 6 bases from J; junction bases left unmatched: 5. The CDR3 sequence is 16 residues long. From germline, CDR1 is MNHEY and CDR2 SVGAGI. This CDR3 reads CASSSGTSGSINEQFF. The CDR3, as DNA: TGTGCCAGCAGTTCCGGGACTAGCGGGAGCATCAATGAGCAGTTCTTC.

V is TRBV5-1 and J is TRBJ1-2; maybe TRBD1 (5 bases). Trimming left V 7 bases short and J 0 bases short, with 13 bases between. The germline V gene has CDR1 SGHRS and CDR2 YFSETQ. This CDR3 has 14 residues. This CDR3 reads CASRAQGSNYGYTF. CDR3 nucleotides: TGCGCCAGCCGCGCCCAGGGATCTAACTATGGCTACACCTTC.

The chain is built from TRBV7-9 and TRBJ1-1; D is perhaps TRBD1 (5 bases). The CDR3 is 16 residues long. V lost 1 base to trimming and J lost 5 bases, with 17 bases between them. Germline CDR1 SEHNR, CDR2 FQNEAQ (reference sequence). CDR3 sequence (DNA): TGTGCCAGCAGCTTAGGGGGCCACCTGGAGGGGACTGAAGCTTTCTTT. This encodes CASSLGGHLEGTEAFF.

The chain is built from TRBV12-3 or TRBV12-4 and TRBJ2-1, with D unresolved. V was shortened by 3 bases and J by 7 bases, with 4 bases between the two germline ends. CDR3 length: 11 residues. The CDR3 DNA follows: TGTGCCAGCAGTTTTAGTAATGAGCAGTTCTTC. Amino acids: CASSFSNEQFF.

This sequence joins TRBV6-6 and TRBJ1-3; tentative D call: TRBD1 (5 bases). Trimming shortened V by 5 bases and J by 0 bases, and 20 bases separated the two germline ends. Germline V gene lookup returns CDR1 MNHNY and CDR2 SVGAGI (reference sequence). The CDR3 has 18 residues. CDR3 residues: CASSQQDSFYYSGNTIYF. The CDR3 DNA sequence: TGTGCCAGCAGTCAACAAGACAGCTTTTACTACTCTGGAAACACCATATATTTT.

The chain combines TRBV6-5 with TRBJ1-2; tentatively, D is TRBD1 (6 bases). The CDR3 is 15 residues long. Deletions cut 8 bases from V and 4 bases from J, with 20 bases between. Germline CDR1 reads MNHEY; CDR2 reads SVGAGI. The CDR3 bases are TGTGCCAGCGGGGGGCCAGGGGACCCCCCCTATGGCTACACCTTC. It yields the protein CASGGPGDPPYGYTF.

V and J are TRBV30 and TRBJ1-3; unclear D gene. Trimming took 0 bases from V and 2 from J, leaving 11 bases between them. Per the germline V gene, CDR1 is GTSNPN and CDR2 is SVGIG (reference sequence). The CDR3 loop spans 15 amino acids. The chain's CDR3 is CAWSVMGNAGNTIYF. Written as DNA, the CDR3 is TGTGCCTGGAGTGTAATGGGTAACGCTGGAAACACCATATATTTT.

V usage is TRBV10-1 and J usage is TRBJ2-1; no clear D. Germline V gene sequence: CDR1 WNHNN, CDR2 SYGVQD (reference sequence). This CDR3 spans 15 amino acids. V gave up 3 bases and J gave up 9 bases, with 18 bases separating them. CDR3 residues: CASSDRVRWITEQFF. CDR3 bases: TGCGCCAGCAGTGACCGGGTTAGATGGATAACTGAGCAGTTCTTC.

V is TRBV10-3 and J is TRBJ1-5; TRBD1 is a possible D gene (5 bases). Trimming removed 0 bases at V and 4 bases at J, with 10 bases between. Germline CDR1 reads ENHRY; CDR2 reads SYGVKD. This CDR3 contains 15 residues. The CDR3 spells CAISESGPPNQPQHF. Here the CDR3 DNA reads TGTGCCATCAGTGAGTCGGGGCCCCCTAATCAGCCCCAGCATTTT.

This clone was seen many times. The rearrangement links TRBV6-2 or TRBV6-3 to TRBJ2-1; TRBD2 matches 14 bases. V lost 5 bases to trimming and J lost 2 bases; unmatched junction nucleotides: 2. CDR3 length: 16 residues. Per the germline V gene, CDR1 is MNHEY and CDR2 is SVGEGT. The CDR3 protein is CASSRTSGRPYNEQFF. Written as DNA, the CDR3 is TGTGCCAGCAGTCGGACTAGCGGGAGGCCCTACAATGAGCAGTTCTTC.

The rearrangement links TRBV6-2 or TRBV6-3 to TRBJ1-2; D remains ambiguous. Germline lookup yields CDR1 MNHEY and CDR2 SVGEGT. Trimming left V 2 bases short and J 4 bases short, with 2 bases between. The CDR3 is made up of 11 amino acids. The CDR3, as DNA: TGTGCCAGCAGTTACAGCTATGGCTACACCTTC. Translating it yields CASSYSYGYTF.

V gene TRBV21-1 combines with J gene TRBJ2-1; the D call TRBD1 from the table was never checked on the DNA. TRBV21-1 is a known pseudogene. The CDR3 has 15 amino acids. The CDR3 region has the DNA TGTGCCAGCAGCAAAGACTGGGCTCAAAACAATGAGCAGTTCTTC. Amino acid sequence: CASSKDWAQNNEQFF.

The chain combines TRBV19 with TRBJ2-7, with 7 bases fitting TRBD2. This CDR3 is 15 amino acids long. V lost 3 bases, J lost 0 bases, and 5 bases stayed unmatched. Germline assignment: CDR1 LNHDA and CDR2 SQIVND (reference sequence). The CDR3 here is CASSIVASGSYEQYF. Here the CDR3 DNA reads TGTGCCAGTAGTATTGTGGCTAGCGGCTCCTACGAGCAGTACTTC.

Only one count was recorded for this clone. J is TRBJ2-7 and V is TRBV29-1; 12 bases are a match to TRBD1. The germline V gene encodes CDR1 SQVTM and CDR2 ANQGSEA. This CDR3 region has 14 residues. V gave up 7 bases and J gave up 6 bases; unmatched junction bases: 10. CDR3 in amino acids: CSASKGQGALEQYF. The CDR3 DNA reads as TGCAGCGCCTCCAAGGGACAGGGGGCCCTCGAGCAGTACTTC.

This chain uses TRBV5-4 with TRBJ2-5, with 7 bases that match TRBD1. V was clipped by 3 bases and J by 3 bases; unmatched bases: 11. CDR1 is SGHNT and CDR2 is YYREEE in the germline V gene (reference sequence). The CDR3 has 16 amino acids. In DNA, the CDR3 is TGTGCCAGCAGCTCCTGGACAGGCGGAGTGAAAGAGACCCAGTACTTC. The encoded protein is CASSSWTGGVKETQYF. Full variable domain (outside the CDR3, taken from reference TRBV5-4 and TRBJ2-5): ETGVTQSPTHLIKTRGQQVTLRCSSQSGHNTVSWYQQALGQGPQFIFQYYREEENGRGNFPPRFSGLQFPNYSSELNVNALELDDSALYLCASSSWTGGVKETQYFGPGTRLLVL.

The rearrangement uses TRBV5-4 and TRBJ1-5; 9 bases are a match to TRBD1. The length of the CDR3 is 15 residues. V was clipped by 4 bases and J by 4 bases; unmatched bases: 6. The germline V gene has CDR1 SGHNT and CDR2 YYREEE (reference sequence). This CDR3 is CASSAGTGPNQPQHF. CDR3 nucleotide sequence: TGTGCCAGCAGCGCAGGGACAGGGCCTAATCAGCCCCAGCATTTT.

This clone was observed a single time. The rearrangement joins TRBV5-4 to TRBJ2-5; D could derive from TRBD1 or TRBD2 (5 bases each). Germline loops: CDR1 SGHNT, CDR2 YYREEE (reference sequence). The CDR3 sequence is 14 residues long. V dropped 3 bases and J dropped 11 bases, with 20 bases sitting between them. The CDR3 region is CASSSSGGGALQYF. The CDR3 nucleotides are TGTGCCAGCAGCTCAAGCGGAGGTGGGGCCCTACAGTACTTC.

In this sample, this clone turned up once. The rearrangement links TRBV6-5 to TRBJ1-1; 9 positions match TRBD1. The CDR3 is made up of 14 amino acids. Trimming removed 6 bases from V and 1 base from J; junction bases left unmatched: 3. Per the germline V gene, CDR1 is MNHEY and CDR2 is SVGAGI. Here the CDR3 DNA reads TGTGCCAGCAGGGGGGACAGGGCGAACACTGAAGCTTTCTTT. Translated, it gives CASRGDRANTEAFF.

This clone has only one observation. The CDR3 region has the DNA TGCGCCAGCAGCCAAGCTCCGACCCTGGCCGGGGAGCTGTTTTTT. Translated, it gives CASSQAPTLAGELFF. The rearrangement links TRBV4-3 to TRBJ2-2; D gene unclear. V gave up 1 base and J gave up 6 bases, with 12 bases separating them. This CDR3 has 15 residues. Germline values: CDR1 LGHNA, CDR2 YSLEER.